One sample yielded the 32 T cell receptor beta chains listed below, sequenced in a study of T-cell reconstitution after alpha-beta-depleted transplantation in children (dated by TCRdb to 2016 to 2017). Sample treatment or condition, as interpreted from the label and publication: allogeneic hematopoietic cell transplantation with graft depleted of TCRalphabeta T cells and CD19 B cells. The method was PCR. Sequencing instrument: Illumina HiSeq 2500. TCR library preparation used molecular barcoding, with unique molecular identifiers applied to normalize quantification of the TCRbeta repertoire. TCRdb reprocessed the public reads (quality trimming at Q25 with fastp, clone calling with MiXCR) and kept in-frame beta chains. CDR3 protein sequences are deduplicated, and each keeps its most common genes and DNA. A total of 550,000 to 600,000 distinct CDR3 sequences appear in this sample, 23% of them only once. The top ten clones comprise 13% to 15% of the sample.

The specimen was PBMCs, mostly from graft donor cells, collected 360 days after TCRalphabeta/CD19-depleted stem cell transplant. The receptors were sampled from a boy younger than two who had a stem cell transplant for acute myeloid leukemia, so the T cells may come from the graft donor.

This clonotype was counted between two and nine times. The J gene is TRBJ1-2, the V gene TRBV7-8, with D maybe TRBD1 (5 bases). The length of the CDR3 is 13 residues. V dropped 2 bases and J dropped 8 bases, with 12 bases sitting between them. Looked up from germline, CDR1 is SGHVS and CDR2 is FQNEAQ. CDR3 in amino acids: CASSLFGGGGYTF. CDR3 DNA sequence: TGTGCCAGCAGCTTATTCGGGGGTGGAGGCTACACCTTC.

The CDR3 coding sequence is TGTGCCAGCAGTTTCCGGTTGACAACGGGGCTTAGCTCCTACAATGAGCAGTTCTTC. It translates to CASSFRLTTGLSSYNEQFF. The V and J genes are TRBV28 and TRBJ2-1, with D perhaps matching TRBD1 or TRBD2 (5 bases each). Germline CDR1 MDHEN, CDR2 SYDVKM. CDR3 length: 19 residues. V dropped 3 bases and J dropped 0 bases, with 21 bases sitting between them.

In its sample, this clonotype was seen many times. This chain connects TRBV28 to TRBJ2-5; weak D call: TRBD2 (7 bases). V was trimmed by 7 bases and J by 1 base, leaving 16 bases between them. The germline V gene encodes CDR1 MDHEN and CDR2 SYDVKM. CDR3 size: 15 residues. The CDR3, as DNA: TGTGCCAGCAATAGGGGGGGCGGGGTCCAAGAGACCCAGTACTTC. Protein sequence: CASNRGGGVQETQYF.

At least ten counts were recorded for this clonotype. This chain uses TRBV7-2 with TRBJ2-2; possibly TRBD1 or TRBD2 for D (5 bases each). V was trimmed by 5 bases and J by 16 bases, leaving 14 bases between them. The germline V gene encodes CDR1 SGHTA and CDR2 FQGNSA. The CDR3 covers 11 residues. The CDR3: CASSEGRRTFF. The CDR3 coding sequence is TGTGCCAGCAGCGAGGGACGCCGAACGTTTTTT.

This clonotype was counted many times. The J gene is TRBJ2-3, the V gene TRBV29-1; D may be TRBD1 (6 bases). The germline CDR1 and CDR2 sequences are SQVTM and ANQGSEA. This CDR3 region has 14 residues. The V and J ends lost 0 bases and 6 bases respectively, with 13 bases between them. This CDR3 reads CSVEEGTTWDTQYF. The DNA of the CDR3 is TGCAGCGTTGAAGAGGGGACAACTTGGGATACGCAGTATTTT.

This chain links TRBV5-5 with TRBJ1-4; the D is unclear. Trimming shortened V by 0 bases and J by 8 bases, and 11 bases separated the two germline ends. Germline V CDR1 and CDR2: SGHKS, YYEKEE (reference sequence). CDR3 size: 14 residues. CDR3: CASSLGKPIEKLFF. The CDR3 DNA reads TGTGCCAGCAGCTTGGGGAAACCGATCGAAAAACTGTTTTTT.

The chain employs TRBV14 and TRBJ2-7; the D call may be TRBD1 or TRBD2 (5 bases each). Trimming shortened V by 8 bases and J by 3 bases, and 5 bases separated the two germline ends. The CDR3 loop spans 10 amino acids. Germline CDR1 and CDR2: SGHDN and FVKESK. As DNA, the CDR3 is TGTGCCAGCGGGGGCTACGAGCAGTACGTC. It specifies CASGGYEQYV.

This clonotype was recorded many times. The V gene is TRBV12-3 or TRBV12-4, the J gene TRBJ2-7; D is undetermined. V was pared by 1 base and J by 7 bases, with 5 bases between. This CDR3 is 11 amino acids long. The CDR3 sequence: CASSLGPEQYF. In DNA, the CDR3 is TGTGCCAGCAGTTTAGGGCCGGAGCAGTACTTC.

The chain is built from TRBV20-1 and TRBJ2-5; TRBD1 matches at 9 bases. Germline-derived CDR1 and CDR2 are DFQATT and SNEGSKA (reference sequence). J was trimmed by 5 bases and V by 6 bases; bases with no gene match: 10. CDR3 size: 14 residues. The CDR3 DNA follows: TGCAGTGCATCGGGACAGGGTTCGACGGAGACCCAGTACTTC. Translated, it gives CSASGQGSTETQYF.

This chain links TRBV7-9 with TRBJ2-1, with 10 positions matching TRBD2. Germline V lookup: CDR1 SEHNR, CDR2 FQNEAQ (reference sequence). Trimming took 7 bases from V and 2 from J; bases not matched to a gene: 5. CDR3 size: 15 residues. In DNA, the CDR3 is TGTGCCAGCAACATAGCGGGGGGCACCTACAATGAGCAGTTCTTC. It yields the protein CASNIAGGTYNEQFF.

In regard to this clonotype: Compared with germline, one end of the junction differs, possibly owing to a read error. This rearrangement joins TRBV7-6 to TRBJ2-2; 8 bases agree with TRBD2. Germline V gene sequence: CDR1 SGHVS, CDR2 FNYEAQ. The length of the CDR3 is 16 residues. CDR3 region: CASSLGTSGGTGELYF. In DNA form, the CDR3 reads TGTGCCAGCAGCTTAGGAACTAGCGGTGGCACCGGGGAGCTGTATTTT.

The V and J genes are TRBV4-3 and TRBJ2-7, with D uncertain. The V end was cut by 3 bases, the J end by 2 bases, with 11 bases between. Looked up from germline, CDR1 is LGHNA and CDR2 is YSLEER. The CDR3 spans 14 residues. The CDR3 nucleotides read TGCGCCAGCAGCCAGGTTTTGGGGACCTACGAGCAGTACTTC. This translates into CASSQVLGTYEQYF.

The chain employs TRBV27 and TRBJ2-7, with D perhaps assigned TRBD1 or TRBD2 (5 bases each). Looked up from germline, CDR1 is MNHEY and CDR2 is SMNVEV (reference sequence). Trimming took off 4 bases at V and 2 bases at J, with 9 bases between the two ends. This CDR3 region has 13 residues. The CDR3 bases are TGTGCCAGCAGTTCGGGGCTAACCTACGAGCAGTACTTC. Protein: CASSSGLTYEQYF.

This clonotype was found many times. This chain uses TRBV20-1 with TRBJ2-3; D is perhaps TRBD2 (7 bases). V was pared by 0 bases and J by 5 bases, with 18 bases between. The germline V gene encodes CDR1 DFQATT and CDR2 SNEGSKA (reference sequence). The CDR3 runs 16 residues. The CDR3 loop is CSARDTRGGRVDTQYF. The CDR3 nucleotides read TGCAGTGCTAGAGATACGAGGGGGGGCCGAGTAGATACGCAGTATTTT.

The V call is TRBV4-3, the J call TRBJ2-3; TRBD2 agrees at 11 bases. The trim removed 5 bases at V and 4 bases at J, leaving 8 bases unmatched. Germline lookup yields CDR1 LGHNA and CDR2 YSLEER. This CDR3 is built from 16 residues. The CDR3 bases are TGCGCCAGCAGCTACGCTAGCGGGGGGCTGGCAGATACGCAGTATTTT. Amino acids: CASSYASGGLADTQYF.

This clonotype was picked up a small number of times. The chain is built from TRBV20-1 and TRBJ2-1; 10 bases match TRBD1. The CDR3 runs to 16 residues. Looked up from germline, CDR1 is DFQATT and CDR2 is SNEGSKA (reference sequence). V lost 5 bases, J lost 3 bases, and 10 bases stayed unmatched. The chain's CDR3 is CSAPGQGQRLYNEQFF. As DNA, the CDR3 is TGCAGTGCTCCGGGACAGGGGCAGAGACTCTACAATGAGCAGTTCTTC.

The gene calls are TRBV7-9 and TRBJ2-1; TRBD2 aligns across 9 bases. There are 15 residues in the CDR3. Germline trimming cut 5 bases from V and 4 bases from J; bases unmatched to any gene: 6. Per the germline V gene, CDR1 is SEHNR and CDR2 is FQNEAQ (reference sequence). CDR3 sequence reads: CASSDLAGSYNEQFF. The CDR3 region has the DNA TGTGCCAGCAGCGATCTAGCGGGGTCTTACAATGAGCAGTTCTTC.

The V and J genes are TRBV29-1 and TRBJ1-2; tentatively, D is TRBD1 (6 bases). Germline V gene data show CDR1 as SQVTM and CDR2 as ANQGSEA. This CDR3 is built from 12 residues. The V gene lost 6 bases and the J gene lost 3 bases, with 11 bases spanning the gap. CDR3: CSVEDSYYGYTF. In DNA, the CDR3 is TGCAGCGTCGAGGACAGCTACTATGGCTACACCTTC.

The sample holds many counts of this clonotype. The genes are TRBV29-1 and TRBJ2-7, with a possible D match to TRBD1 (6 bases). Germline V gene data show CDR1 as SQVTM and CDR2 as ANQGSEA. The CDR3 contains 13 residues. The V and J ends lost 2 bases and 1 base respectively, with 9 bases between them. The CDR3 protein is CSVERTVSYEQYV. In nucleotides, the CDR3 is TGCAGCGTTGAAAGGACAGTATCCTACGAGCAGTACGTC.

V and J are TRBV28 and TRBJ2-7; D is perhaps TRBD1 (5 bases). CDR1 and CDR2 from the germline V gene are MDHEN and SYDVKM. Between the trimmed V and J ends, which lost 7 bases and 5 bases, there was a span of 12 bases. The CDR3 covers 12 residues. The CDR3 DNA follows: TGTGCCAGCAACGCCGAAGGGGACGAGCAGTACGTC. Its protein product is CASNAEGDEQYV.

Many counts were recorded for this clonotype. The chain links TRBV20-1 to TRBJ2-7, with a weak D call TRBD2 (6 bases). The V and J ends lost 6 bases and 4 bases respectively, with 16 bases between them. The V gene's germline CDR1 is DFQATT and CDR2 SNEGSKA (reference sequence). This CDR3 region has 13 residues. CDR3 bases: TGCAGTGCAACGACTAGGGGAGGATACGAGCAGTACTTC. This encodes CSATTRGGYEQYF.

The CDR3 DNA follows: TGTGCCACCAGCACAGACAGGGGAAACAATGAGCAGTTCTTC. Translation: CATSTDRGNNEQFF. The chain combines TRBV15 with TRBJ2-1; 8 bases are a match to TRBD1. The V gene end was trimmed by 4 bases and the J gene end by 5 bases; junction bases not matched to a gene: 4. Germline CDR1 reads LNHNV; CDR2 reads YYDKDF (reference sequence). This CDR3 has 14 residues.

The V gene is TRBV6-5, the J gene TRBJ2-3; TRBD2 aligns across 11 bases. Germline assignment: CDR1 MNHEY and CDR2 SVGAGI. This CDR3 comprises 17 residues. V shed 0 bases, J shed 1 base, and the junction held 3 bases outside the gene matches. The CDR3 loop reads CASSYSFSGGGTDTQYF. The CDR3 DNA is TGTGCCAGCAGTTACTCCTTTAGCGGGGGGGGCACAGATACGCAGTATTTT.

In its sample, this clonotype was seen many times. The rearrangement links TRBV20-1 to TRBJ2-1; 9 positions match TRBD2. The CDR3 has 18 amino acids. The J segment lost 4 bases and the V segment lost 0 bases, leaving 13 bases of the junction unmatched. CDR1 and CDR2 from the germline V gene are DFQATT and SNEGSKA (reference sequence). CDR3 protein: CSARDYALPSGAYNEQFF. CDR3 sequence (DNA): TGCAGTGCTAGAGATTACGCCCTCCCTAGCGGGGCATACAATGAGCAGTTCTTC.

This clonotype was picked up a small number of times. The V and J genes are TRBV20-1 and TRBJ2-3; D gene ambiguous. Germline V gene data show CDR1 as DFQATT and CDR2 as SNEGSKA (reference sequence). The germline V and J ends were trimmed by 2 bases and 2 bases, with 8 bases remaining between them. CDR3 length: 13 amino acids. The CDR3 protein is CSARPLLTDTQYF. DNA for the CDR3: TGCAGTGCTAGACCGTTACTCACAGATACGCAGTATTTT.

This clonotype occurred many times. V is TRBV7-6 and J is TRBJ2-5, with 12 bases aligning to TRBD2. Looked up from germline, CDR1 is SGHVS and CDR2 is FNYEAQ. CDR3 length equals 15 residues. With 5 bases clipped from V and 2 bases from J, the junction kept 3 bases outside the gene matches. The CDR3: CASSLGTSGQETQYF. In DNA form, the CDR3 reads TGTGCCAGCAGCCTAGGGACTAGCGGGCAAGAGACCCAGTACTTC.

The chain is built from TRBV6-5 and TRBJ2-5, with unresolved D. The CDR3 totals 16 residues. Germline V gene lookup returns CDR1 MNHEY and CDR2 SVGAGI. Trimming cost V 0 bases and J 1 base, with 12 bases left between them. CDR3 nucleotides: TGTGCCAGCAGTTACTCGATGGCGACCTGCCAAGAGACCCAGTACTTC. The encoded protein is CASSYSMATCQETQYF.

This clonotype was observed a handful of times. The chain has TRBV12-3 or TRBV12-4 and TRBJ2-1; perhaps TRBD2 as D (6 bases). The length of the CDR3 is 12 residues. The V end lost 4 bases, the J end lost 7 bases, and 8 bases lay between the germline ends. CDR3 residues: CASSWRVNEQFF. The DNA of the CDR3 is TGTGCCAGCAGTTGGAGGGTGAATGAGCAGTTCTTC.

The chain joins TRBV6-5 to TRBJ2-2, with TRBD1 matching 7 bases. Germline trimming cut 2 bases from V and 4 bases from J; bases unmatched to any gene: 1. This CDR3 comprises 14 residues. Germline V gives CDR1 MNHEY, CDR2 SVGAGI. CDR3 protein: CASSYRDSTGELFF. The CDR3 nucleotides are TGTGCCAGCAGTTACCGGGACAGCACCGGGGAGCTGTTTTTT.

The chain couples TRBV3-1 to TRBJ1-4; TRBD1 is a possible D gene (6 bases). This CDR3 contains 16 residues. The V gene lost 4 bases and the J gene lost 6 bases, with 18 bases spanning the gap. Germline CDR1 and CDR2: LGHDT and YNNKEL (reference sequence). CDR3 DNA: TGTGCCAGCAGCCCCACGGGGGAGGCAGGGGATGAAAAACTGTTTTTT. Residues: CASSPTGEAGDEKLFF.

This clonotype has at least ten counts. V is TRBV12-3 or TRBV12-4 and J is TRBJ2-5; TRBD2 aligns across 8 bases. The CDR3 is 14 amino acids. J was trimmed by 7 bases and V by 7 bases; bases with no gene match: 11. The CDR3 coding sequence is TGTGCCAGCATTAACGGCGGGGGGTCAGGGACCCAGTACTTC. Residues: CASINGGGSGTQYF.

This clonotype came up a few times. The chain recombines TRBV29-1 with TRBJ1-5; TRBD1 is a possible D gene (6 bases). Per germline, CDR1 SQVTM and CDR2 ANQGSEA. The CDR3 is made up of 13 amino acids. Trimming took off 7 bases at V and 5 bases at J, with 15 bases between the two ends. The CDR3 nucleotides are TGCAGCGCTGCGACAGGTATTTATCAGCCCCAGCATTTT. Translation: CSAATGIYQPQHF. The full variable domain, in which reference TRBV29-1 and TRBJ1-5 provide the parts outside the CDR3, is SAVISQKPSRDICQRGTSLTIQCQVDSQVTMMFWYRQQPGQSLTLIATANQGSEATYESGFVIDKFPISRPNLTFSTLTVSNMSPEDSSIYLCSAATGIYQPQHFGDGTRLSIL.